The rows below give T cell receptor beta chains drawn from one sample of a study of T cells in Graves' hyperthyroidism and ophthalmopathy. TCRdb analysed the multiplex PCR reads with MiXCR anew, one entry per CDR3 protein. The repertoire has about 260,000 distinct CDR3 sequences, 25% to 30% of them found once; the top ten carry roughly 24%. Specimen: blood. These receptors were obtained from a man in his forties with Graves' hyperthyroidism that later progressed to Graves' ophthalmopathy. Each CDR3 is given with its conserved first and last residue.

CASSPGLAGGAYEQYF	TRBV9	TRBJ2-7
CSARGGQGNTEAFF	TRBV20-1	TRBJ1-1
CASSLGQGFHEQYF	TRBV7-8	TRBJ2-7
CASSVEGNTEAFF	TRBV9	TRBJ1-1
CASNSGVETQYF	TRBV12-3/TRBV12-4	TRBJ2-5
CASRNRGGYTF	TRBV12-3/TRBV12-4	TRBJ1-2
CASTAGLGYTF	TRBV2	TRBJ1-2
CASSVVSQETQYF	TRBV9	TRBJ2-5
CASSDPGTSANTGELFF	TRBV6-1	TRBJ2-2
CASSTGANYGYTF	TRBV19	TRBJ1-2
CASSHEPGLAGTGELFF	TRBV5-1	TRBJ2-2
CASRTGFNEQYF	TRBV6-2/TRBV6-3	TRBJ2-7
CASSLNRETQYF	TRBV13	TRBJ2-5
CASSRKSGLSGNTIYF	TRBV6-1	TRBJ1-3
CSARDFGKNTGELFF	TRBV20-1	TRBJ2-2
CASSRGAVSAPPYQPQHF	TRBV12-3/TRBV12-4	TRBJ1-5
CATSDGVFYGYTF	TRBV24-1	TRBJ1-2
CATGAEQGSYQPQHF	TRBV15	TRBJ1-5
CSARDTVLGEQYF	TRBV20-1	TRBJ2-7
CASSRTVYGYTF	TRBV28	TRBJ1-2
CASSQEGYYEQYF	TRBV4-2	TRBJ2-7
CASRPGTSGRQETQYF	TRBV28	TRBJ2-5